This T cell receptor beta chain was identified in a study of blood T cell repertoires in COVID-19. Turning to the study itself: Collection of acute and convalescent COVID-19 samples took place in the United States, Italy and Spain.

CDR1 and CDR2 from the germline V gene are SGDLS and YYNGEE. Trimming removed 4 bases from V and 5 bases from J, with 13 bases in between. The CDR3 has 15 amino acids. Authors' data handling: The assay estimated nucleated cells by amplifying reference gene primers. The assay was immunoSEQ multiplex PCR, and TCRdb's table has in-frame clones only and misses some. That table supplies the V and J calls and clone size; D and trimming were determined from the DNA. Among 180,000 or so clones listed, around 85% were seen once. The sequenced sample was peripheral blood. The TCR originated in a man in his sixties with acute or convalescent COVID-19. The chain is built from TRBV9 and TRBJ1-6; D call uncertain. Here the CDR3 DNA reads TGTGCCAGCAGCCCGAGTGGGCAGAATAATTCACCCCTCCACTTT. Amino acid sequence: CASSPSGQNNSPLHF.